Below, 9 T cell receptor beta chains from the same sample are listed, as sequenced in a study of shared clonotypes between healthy human individuals. Using immunoSEQ multiplex PCR, the repertoire was profiled, and TCRdb retains in-frame clones only, with some absent. The table records under 1,900,000 clones, around 98.5% of them present only once. Source material: naive CD4+ T cells sorted from blood. Indicated subset: CD45RA+ positively selected. The receptors come from a man aged 25-45 years in good health.

V is TRBV5-4 and J is TRBJ1-1; possibly TRBD1 for D (5 bases). In germline, CDR1 is SGHNT, CDR2 YYREEE (reference sequence). This CDR3 is built from 17 residues. V was shortened by 4 bases and J by 0 bases, with 19 bases between the two germline ends. The CDR3 loop reads CASSPRWGVRVNTEAFF. CDR3 DNA sequence: TGTGCCAGCAGCCCCCGGTGGGGGGTTCGAGTGAACACTGAAGCTTTCTTT.

The chain is built from TRBV2 and TRBJ1-1, with D uncertain. Trimming removed 4 bases at V and 2 bases at J, with 8 bases between. The CDR3 length is 13 residues. CDR1 and CDR2 (germline): SNHLY, FYNNEI. CDR3 region: CASSVDPNTEAFF. The CDR3, as DNA: TGTGCCAGCAGTGTTGACCCCAACACTGAAGCTTTCTTT.

V is TRBV9 and J is TRBJ2-1; 8 bases agree with TRBD2. The junction had 18 bases not matched to a gene; V was cut back by 4 bases and J by 0 bases. This CDR3 has 20 residues. CDR1 and CDR2 from the germline V gene are SGDLS and YYNGEE. The CDR3 protein is CASSPKGSSRSGISYNEQFF. DNA for the CDR3: TGTGCCAGCAGCCCCAAGGGTAGCTCCCGTAGCGGGATCTCCTACAATGAGCAGTTCTTC.

This chain joins TRBV27 and TRBJ2-1, with 15 bases identical to TRBD2. V lost 3 bases, J lost 0 bases, and 6 bases stayed unmatched. The CDR3 runs to 19 residues. Germline values: CDR1 MNHEY, CDR2 SMNVEV (reference sequence). Here the CDR3 reads CASSFHGLAGGPSYNEQFF. In nucleotides, the CDR3 is TGTGCCAGCAGTTTCCACGGACTAGCGGGAGGGCCCTCCTACAATGAGCAGTTCTTC.

In its sample, this clone was seen once. The chain employs TRBV11-2 and TRBJ2-1, with TRBD1 matching 10 bases. The germline V gene encodes CDR1 SGHAT and CDR2 FQNNGV. V lost 5 bases and J lost 6; bases outside the gene matches: 19. This CDR3 is built from 19 residues. The chain's CDR3 is CASSTFAGSPGQGFNEQFF. CDR3 DNA: TGTGCCAGCAGCACCTTTGCGGGATCTCCGGGACAGGGGTTCAATGAGCAGTTCTTC. Full variable domain (outside the CDR3, taken from reference TRBV11-2 and TRBJ2-1): EAGVAQSPRYKIIEKRQSVAFWCNPISGHATLYWYQQILGQGPKLLIQFQNNGVVDDSQLPKDRFSAERLKGVDSTLKIQPAKLEDSAVYLCASSTFAGSPGQGFNEQFFGPGTRLTVL.

This rearrangement joins TRBV27 to TRBJ2-5; tentative D call: TRBD2 (7 bases). Trimming took off 3 bases at V and 5 bases at J, with 16 bases between the two ends. CDR1 MNHEY and CDR2 SMNVEV come from the germline V gene (reference sequence). The CDR3 loop spans 15 amino acids. The DNA for the CDR3 is TGTGCCAGCAGTTTTGACGGGGGGCGCTGGGAGACCCAGTACTTC. The encoded protein is CASSFDGGRWETQYF.

The chain joins TRBV5-3 to TRBJ1-1; 7 bases are a match to TRBD1. TRBV5-3 is an open reading frame whose function is uncertain. After removal of 0 bases from V and 11 bases from J, the junction contained 10 bases not matched to a gene. This CDR3 spans 14 amino acids. DNA for the CDR3: TGTGCCAGAAGCTTGGACAGGGGATCGGTAGGCGCTTTCTTT. Protein product: CARSLDRGSVGAFF.

The gene calls are TRBV5-4 and TRBJ2-7; TRBD2 matches at 8 bases. CDR3 length: 15 residues. Per germline, CDR1 SGHNT and CDR2 YYREEE (reference sequence). The V segment lost 5 bases and the J segment 1 base; nucleotides outside the gene matches: 8. The CDR3 coding sequence is TGTGCCAGCAGTGCGGGGGGCGCCGGTTCCTACGAGCAGTACTTC. Amino acid sequence: CASSAGGAGSYEQYF.

The rearrangement links TRBV5-4 to TRBJ1-2; a weak D match, TRBD1 (5 bases). V was clipped by 4 bases and J by 6 bases, with 13 bases between them. The CDR3 has 13 amino acids. Germline CDR1 reads SGHNT; CDR2 reads YYREEE (reference sequence). CDR3 sequence: CASSLTRDDGYTF. The CDR3, as DNA: TGTGCCAGCAGCCTAACACGGGACGATGGCTACACCTTC. The full variable domain, completed using reference TRBV5-4 and TRBJ1-2, is ETGVTQSPTHLIKTRGQQVTLRCSSQSGHNTVSWYQQALGQGPQFIFQYYREEENGRGNFPPRFSGLQFPNYSSELNVNALELDDSALYLCASSLTRDDGYTFGSGTRLTVV.